This is a list of T cell receptor beta chains from one sample in a study of CD8 T cells in Susac syndrome. TCRdb re-called the immunoSEQ multiplex PCR reads with MiXCR, one entry per CDR3 protein. The repertoire holds roughly 120,000 distinct CDR3 sequences, 85% to 95% seen once, with around 0.1% in the top ten. The sequenced sample was CD4+ T cells from PBMCs. Source of these receptors: a human donor in good health. Both conserved end residues are part of each CDR3. D genes are given only for firm matches. Clone size is not always given. Where it is, it says once, few, many or a class for expanded clones.

d_call: TRBD2; clone_size: .; v_call: TRBV5-1; j_call: TRBJ2-1; cdr3_aa: CASSLEGLAGTNEQFF; cdr3_nt: TGCGCCAGCAGTTTGGAGGGACTAGCGGGAACCAATGAGCAGTTCTTC
d_call: .; clone_size: .; v_call: TRBV3-1; j_call: TRBJ1-1; cdr3_aa: CASTHSPKHQNTEAFF; cdr3_nt: TGTGCCAGCACCCATTCCCCTAAACATCAGAACACTGAAGCTTTCTTT
d_call: .; clone_size: .; v_call: TRBV5-6; j_call: TRBJ2-1; cdr3_aa: CASSVLGGRAYNEQFF; cdr3_nt: TGTGCCAGCAGCGTGCTGGGAGGCAGGGCTTACAATGAGCAGTTCTTC
d_call: TRBD2; clone_size: .; v_call: TRBV5-1; j_call: TRBJ2-5; cdr3_aa: CASSPAWTSGSQETQYF; cdr3_nt: TGCGCCAGCAGCCCGGCCTGGACTAGCGGGAGCCAAGAGACCCAGTACTTC
d_call: TRBD2; clone_size: .; v_call: TRBV29-1; j_call: TRBJ2-7; cdr3_aa: CSASGGPHEQYF; cdr3_nt: TGCAGCGCATCGGGAGGGCCCCACGAGCAGTACTTC
d_call: .; clone_size: .; v_call: TRBV30; j_call: TRBJ2-1; cdr3_aa: CAWRRQSLNEQFF; cdr3_nt: TGTGCCTGGAGGAGACAGAGTCTGAATGAGCAGTTCTTC
d_call: .; clone_size: .; v_call: TRBV30; j_call: TRBJ2-4; cdr3_aa: CAWRAWEHQVRAKNIQYF; cdr3_nt: TGTGCCTGGAGGGCTTGGGAACATCAAGTTAGAGCCAAAAACATTCAGTACTTC
d_call: TRBD2; clone_size: .; v_call: TRBV6-4; j_call: TRBJ2-2; cdr3_aa: CASSRTSGKTGELFF; cdr3_nt: TGTGCCAGCAGTCGGACTAGCGGGAAGACCGGGGAGCTGTTTTTT
d_call: .; clone_size: .; v_call: TRBV3-1; j_call: TRBJ2-2; cdr3_aa: CASSQVMGQGGTGELFF; cdr3_nt: TGTGCCAGCAGCCAAGTTATGGGACAAGGGGGAACCGGGGAGCTGTTTTTT
d_call: .; clone_size: .; v_call: TRBV7-3; j_call: TRBJ2-3; cdr3_aa: CASSLRQGPDTQYF; cdr3_nt: TGTGCCAGCAGCTTAAGGCAGGGCCCAGATACGCAGTATTTT
d_call: .; clone_size: .; v_call: TRBV2; j_call: TRBJ2-3; cdr3_aa: CASSVWESTDTQYF; cdr3_nt: TGTGCCAGCAGTGTTTGGGAGAGCACAGATACGCAGTATTTT
d_call: .; clone_size: .; v_call: TRBV2; j_call: TRBJ2-7; cdr3_aa: CASSVAFTAYEQYF; cdr3_nt: TGTGCCAGCAGTGTAGCGTTTACCGCCTACGAGCAGTACTTC
d_call: .; clone_size: .; v_call: TRBV12-3/TRBV12-4; j_call: TRBJ1-5; cdr3_aa: CASTLYSNQPQHF; cdr3_nt: TGTGCCAGTACACTCTATAGCAATCAGCCCCAGCATTTT
d_call: .; clone_size: .; v_call: TRBV28; j_call: TRBJ1-5; cdr3_aa: CASSSTGNIQPQHF; cdr3_nt: TGTGCCAGCAGTTCAACAGGGAATATTCAGCCCCAGCATTTT
d_call: TRBD1; clone_size: .; v_call: TRBV5-6; j_call: TRBJ2-2; cdr3_aa: CASSLMGQGKTGELFF; cdr3_nt: TGTGCCAGCAGCTTGATGGGACAGGGGAAAACCGGGGAGCTGTTTTTT
d_call: TRBD2; clone_size: .; v_call: TRBV19; j_call: TRBJ2-1; cdr3_aa: CASSIAPASGSGVDEQFF; cdr3_nt: TGTGCCAGTAGTATAGCCCCGGCTAGCGGGAGTGGGGTAGATGAGCAGTTCTTC
d_call: .; clone_size: .; v_call: TRBV3-1; j_call: TRBJ1-5; cdr3_aa: CASSQDEWGSGHNQPQHF; cdr3_nt: TGTGCCAGCAGCCAAGATGAATGGGGATCGGGGCATAATCAGCCCCAGCATTTT
d_call: TRBD1; clone_size: .; v_call: TRBV6-1; j_call: TRBJ1-3; cdr3_aa: CASAIQGAGVGNTIYF; cdr3_nt: TGTGCCAGCGCCATTCAGGGGGCCGGTGTAGGAAACACCATATATTTT
d_call: TRBD2; clone_size: once; v_call: TRBV20-1; j_call: TRBJ2-3; cdr3_aa: CSAAIAGGPEDTQYF; cdr3_nt: TGCAGTGCTGCGATAGCGGGAGGGCCAGAAGATACGCAGTATTTT
d_call: .; clone_size: .; v_call: TRBV10-3; j_call: TRBJ2-3; cdr3_aa: CAIRGAFSTDTQYF; cdr3_nt: TGTGCCATCAGGGGAGCCTTTAGCACAGATACGCAGTATTTT
d_call: .; clone_size: .; v_call: TRBV15; j_call: TRBJ1-5; cdr3_aa: CATSRDTTVNQPQHF; cdr3_nt: TGTGCCACCAGCAGAGATACGACGGTAAATCAGCCCCAGCATTTT
d_call: .; clone_size: .; v_call: TRBV4-2; j_call: TRBJ2-5; cdr3_aa: CASRGLGGETQYF; cdr3_nt: TGTGCCAGCAGAGGCTTGGGGGGAGAGACCCAGTACTTC